Given below is one T cell receptor beta chain in context. This specimen belongs to a study of T cell changes during pregnancy in multiple sclerosis. Assay: immunoSEQ multiplex PCR; the TCRdb copy retains only in-frame clones and omits some. The data contain approximately 44,000 clones, under 95% of them seen just once; the ten biggest clones take up roughly 0.55%. Per the germline V gene, CDR1 is MGHRA and CDR2 is YSYEKL. The CDR3 spans 16 residues. J gave up 2 bases and V 0 bases, and 7 bases lay outside the gene matches. Sequenced here: CD4+ T cells from peripheral blood mononuclear cells, sampled in the third trimester of pregnancy. This TCR derives from a female donor with multiple sclerosis, enrolled in a pregnancy study. The chain is built from TRBV4-1 and TRBJ2-7; TRBD2 matches at 7 bases. CDR3 region: CASSQEGLGLAYEQYF. CDR3 coding DNA: TGCGCCAGCAGCCAAGAAGGATTAGGACTAGCCTACGAGCAGTACTTC.